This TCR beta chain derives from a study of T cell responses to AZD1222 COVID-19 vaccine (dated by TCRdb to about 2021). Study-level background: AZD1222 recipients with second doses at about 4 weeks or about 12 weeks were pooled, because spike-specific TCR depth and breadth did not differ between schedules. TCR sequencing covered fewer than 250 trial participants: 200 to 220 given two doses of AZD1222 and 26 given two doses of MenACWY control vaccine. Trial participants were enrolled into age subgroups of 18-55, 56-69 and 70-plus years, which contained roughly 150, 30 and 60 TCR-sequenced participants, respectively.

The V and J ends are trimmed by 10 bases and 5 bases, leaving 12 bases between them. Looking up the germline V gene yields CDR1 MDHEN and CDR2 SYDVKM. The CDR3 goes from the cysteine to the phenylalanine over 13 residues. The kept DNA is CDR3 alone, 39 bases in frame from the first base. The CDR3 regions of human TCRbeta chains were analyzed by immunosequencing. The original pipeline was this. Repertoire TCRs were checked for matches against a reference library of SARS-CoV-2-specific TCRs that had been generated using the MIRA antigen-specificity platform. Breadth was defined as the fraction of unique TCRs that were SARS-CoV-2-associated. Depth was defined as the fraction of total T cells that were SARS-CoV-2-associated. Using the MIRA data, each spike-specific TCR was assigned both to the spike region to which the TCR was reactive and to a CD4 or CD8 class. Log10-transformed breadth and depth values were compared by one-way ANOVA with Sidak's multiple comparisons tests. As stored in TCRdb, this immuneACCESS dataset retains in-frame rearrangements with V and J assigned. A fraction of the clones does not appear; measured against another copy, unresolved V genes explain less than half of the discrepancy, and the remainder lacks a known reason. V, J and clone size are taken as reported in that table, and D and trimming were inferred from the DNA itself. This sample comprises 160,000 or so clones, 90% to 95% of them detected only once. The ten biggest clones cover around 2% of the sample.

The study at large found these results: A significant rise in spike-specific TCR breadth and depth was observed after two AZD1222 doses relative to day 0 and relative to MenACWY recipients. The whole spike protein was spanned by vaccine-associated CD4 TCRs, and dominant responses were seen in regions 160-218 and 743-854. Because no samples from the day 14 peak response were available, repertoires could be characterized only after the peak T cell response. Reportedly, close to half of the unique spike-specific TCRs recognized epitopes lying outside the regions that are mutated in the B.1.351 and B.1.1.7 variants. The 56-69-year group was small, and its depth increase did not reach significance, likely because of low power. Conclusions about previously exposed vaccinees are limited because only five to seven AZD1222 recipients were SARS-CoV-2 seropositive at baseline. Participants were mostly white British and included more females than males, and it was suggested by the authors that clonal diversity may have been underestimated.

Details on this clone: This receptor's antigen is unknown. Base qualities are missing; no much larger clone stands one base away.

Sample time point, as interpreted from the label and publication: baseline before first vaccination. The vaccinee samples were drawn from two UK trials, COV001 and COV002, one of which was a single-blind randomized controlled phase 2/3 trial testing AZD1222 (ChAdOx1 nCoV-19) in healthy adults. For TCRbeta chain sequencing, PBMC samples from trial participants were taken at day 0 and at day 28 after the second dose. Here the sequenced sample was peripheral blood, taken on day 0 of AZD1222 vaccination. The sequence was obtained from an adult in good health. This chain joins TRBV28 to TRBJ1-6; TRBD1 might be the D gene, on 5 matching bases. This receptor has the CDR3 CATGGRHNSPLHF. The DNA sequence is TGTGCCACCGGGGGACGGCATAATTCACCCCTCCACTTT.